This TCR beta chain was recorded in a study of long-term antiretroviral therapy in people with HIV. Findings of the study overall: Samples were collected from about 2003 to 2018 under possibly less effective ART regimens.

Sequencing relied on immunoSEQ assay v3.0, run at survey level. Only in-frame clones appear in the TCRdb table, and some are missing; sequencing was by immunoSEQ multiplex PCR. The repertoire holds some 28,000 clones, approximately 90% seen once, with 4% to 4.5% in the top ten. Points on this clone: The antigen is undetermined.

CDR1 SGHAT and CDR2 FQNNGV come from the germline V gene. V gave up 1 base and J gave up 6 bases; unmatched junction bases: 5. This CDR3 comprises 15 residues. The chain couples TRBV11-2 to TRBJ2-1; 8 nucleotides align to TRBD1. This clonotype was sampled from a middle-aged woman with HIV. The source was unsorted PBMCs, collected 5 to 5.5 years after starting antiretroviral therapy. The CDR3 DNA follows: TGTGCCAGCAGCTTAGGGACAGGGTATCCCAATGAGCAGTTCTTC. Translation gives CASSLGTGYPNEQFF.